Detailed here is one T cell receptor beta chain. Antigen: not known. Repertoires were generated with immunoSEQ multiplex PCR, while TCRdb's copy carries only in-frame clones and drops some. The sample has around 100,000 clones, around 94% seen once. These data belong to a study of T cell responses to AZD1222 COVID-19 vaccine. Findings and caveats of the study: Reportedly, nearly half the spike-specific TCRs target unmutated variant regions. Following two doses of AZD1222, Spike-specific TCR breadth and depth rose. Spike as a whole was targeted by vaccine-associated CD4 TCRs, dominant at 160-218 and 743-854.

Trimming removed 1 base at V and 3 bases at J, with 12 bases between. This CDR3 region has 16 residues. The germline CDR1 and CDR2 sequences are SGHTA and FQGNSA. This clonotype was sampled from an adult in good health. The chain recombines TRBV7-2 with TRBJ1-4, with D perhaps TRBD1 (5 bases). The sequenced sample was peripheral blood, obtained on day 0 of AZD1222 vaccination. CDR3 amino acids: CASSLGRGAANEKLFF. CDR3 in DNA: TGTGCCAGCAGCTTAGGGCGGGGCGCGGCTAATGAAAAACTGTTTTTT.